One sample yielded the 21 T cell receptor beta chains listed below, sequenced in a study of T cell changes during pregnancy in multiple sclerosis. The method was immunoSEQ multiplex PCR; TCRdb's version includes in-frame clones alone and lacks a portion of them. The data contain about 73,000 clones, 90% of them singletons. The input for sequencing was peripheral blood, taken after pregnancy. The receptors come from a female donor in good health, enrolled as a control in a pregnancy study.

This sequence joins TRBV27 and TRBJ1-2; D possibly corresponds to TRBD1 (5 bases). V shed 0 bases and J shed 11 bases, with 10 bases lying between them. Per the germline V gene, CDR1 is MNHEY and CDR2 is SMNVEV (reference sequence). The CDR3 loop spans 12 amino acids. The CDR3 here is CASSLSGGSYTF. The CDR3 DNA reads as TGTGCCAGCAGTTTATCGGGGGGGAGTTACACCTTC.

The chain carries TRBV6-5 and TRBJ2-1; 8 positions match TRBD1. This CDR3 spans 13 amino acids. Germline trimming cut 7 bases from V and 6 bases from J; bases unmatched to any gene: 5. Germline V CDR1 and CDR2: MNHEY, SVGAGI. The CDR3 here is CASNQGAFNEQFF. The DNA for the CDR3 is TGTGCCAGCAACCAGGGGGCCTTCAATGAGCAGTTCTTC.

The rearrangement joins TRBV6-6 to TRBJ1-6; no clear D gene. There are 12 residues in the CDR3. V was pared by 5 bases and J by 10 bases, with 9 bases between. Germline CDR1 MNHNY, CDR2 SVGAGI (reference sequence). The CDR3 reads CASSATPSPLHF. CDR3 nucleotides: TGTGCCAGCAGTGCTACCCCCTCACCCCTCCACTTT.

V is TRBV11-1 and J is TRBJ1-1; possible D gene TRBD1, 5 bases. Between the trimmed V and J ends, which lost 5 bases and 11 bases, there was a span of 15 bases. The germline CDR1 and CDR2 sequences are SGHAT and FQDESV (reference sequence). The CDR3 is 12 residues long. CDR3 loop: CASSRASGWAFF. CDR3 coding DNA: TGTGCCAGCAGCCGAGCTTCAGGGTGGGCTTTCTTT.

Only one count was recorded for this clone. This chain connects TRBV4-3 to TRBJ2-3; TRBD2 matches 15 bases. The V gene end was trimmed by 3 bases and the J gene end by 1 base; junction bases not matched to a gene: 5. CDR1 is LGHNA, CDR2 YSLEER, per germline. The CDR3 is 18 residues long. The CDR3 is CASSQGLAGGRGTDTQYF. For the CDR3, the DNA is TGCGCCAGCAGCCAGGGACTAGCGGGGGGCCGGGGCACAGATACGCAGTATTTT.

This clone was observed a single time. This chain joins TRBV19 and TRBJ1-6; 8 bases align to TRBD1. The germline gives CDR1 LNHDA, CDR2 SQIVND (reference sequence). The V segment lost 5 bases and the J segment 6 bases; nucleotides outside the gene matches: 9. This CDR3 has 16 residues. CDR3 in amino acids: CASSASQGARNSPLHF. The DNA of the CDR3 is TGTGCCAGTAGTGCAAGCCAGGGGGCGCGTAATTCACCCCTCCACTTT. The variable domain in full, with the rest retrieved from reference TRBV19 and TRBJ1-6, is DGGITQSPKYLFRKEGQNVTLSCEQNLNHDAMYWYRQDPGQGLRLIYYSQIVNDFQKGDIAEGYSVSREKKESFPLTVTSAQKNPTAFYLCASSASQGARNSPLHFGNGTRLTVT.

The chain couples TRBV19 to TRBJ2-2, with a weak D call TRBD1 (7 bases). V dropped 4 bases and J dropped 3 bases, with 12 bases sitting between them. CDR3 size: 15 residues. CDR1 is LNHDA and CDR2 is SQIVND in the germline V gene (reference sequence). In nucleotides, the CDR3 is TGTGCCAGTAGTAGCGGGACAGTCGACACCGGGGAGCTGTTTTTT. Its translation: CASSSGTVDTGELFF.

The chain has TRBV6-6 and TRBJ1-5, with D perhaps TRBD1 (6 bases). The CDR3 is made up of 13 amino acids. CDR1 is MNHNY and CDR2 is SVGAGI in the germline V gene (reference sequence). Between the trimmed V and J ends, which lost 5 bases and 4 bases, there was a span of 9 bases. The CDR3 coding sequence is TGTGCCAGCAGTCCAACAGGGAATCAGCCCCAGCATTTT. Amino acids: CASSPTGNQPQHF.

CDR3 amino acids: CASSEDRAEAFF. In DNA, the CDR3 is TGTGCCAGCAGCGAGGACAGGGCGGAAGCTTTCTTT. V and J are TRBV7-9 and TRBJ1-1, with TRBD1 identical over 8 bases. CDR3 length: 12 amino acids. V was clipped by 5 bases and J by 8 bases; unmatched bases: 4. Germline CDR1 is SEHNR and CDR2 is FQNEAQ (reference sequence).

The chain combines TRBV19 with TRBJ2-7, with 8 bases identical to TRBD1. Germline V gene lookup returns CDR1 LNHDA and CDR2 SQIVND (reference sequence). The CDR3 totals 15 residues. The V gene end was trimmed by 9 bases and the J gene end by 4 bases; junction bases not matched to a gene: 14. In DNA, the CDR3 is TGTGCCAGCACCAACCCCGGGACAGGAGATTACGAGCAGTACTTC. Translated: CASTNPGTGDYEQYF.

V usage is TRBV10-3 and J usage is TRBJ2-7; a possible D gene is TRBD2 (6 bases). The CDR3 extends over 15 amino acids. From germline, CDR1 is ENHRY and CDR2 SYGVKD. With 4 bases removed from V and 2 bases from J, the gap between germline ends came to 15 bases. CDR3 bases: TGTGCCATCAGTGTGGACGGGAGCGCTACCTACGAGCAGTACTTC. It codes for CAISVDGSATYEQYF.

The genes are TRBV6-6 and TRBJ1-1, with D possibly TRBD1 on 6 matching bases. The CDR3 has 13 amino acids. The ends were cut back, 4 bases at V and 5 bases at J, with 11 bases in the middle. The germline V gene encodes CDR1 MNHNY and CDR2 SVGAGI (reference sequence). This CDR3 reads CASSSGQRTEAFF. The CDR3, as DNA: TGTGCCAGCAGTTCCGGACAGAGGACTGAAGCTTTCTTT.

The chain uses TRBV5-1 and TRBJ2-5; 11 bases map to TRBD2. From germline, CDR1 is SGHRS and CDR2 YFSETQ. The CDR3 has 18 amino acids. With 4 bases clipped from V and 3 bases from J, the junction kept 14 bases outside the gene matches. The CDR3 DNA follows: TGCGCCAGCAGCCTAACTATGCCGGGACTAGCGGCAAAAGAGACCCAGTACTTC. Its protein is CASSLTMPGLAAKETQYF.

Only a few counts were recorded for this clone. CDR3 in DNA: TGTGCCACCATTGCGGGACCGCGGGGTACGCAGTATTTT. This translates into CATIAGPRGTQYF. The chain recombines TRBV15 with TRBJ2-3; possibly TRBD2 for D (6 bases). Between the trimmed V and J ends, which lost 7 bases and 8 bases, there was a span of 16 bases. CDR1 is LNHNV, CDR2 YYDKDF, per germline (reference sequence). This CDR3 region has 13 residues.

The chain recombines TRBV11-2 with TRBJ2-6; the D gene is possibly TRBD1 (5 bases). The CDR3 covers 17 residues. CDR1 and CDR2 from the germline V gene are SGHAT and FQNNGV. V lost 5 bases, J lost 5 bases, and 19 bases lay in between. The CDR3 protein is CASSQRPFRDWANVLTF. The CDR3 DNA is TGTGCCAGCAGCCAACGCCCTTTCAGGGATTGGGCCAACGTCCTGACTTTC.

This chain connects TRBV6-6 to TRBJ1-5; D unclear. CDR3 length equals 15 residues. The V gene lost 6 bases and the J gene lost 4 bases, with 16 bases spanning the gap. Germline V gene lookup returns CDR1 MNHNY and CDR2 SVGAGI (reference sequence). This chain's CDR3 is CASRPQSGKNQPQHF. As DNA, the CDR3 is TGTGCCAGCAGGCCTCAGTCTGGTAAAAATCAGCCCCAGCATTTT.

The CDR3 bases are TGTGCCAGTAGTATACTAGCGGCACAAGAGACCCAGTACTTC. It is translated as CASSILAAQETQYF. This rearrangement joins TRBV19 to TRBJ2-5, with TRBD2 identical over 7 bases. V was pared by 2 bases and J by 2 bases, with 2 bases of the junction left unmatched. This CDR3 is built from 14 residues. From germline, CDR1 is LNHDA and CDR2 SQIVND (reference sequence).

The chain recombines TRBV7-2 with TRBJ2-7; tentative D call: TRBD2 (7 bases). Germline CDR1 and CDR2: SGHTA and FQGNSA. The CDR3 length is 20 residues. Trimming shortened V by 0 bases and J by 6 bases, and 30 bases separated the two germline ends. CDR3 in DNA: TGTGCCAGCAGCTTAGCGCAGGGCAGGGGTGGGAGGCGGGAGAGTGCCGAGCAGTACTTC. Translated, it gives CASSLAQGRGGRRESAEQYF.

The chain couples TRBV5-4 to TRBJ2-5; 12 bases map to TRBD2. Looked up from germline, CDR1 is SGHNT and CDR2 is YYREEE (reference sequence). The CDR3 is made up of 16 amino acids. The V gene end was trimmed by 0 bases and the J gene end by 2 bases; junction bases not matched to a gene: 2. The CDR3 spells CASSLAGLAGQETQYF. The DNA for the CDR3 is TGTGCCAGCAGCTTGGCTGGACTAGCGGGGCAAGAGACCCAGTACTTC.

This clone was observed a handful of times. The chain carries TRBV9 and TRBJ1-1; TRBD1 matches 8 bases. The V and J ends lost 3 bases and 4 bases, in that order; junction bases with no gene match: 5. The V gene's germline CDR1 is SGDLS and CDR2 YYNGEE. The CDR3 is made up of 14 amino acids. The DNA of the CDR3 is TGTGCCAGCAGCGCCCGGACAGGGCCCACTGAAGCTTTCTTT. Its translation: CASSARTGPTEAFF.

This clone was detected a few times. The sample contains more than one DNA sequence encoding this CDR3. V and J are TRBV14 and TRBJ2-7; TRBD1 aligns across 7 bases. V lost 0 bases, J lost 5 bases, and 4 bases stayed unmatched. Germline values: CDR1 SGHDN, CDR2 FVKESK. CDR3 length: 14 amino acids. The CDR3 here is CASSQDRGSDEQYF. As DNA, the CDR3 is TGTGCCAGCAGCCAAGACAGGGGGAGCGACGAGCAGTACTTC.